Included here is one TCR beta chain sequence, with context. This record comes from a study of cytomegalovirus exposure and HLA in healthy donors. Primers for the PCR totalled 60 Vbeta and 13 Jbeta. Method: immunoSEQ multiplex PCR; TCRdb's copy keeps in-frame clones and lacks some. This sample's table reports approximately 150,000 clones. The CDR3 runs 16 residues. Trimming removed 0 bases from V and 4 bases from J, with 14 bases in between. Germline V gene data show CDR1 as LNHDA and CDR2 as SQIVND (reference sequence). The V gene is TRBV19, the J gene TRBJ2-3; possible D gene TRBD2, 6 bases. The TCR was taken from a woman in her 40s in good health and CMV-seronegative. The sample taken for sequencing was PBMCs. The CDR3 DNA reads as TGTGCCAGTAGTATAGACGCGGGATACAGCTCAGATACGCAGTATTTT. This gives the protein CASSIDAGYSSDTQYF.